This is a list of T cell receptor beta chains from one sample in a study of glioma-infiltrating T cells after dendritic cell vaccination. TCRdb's copy holds only in-frame clones and misses some; the assay was immunoSEQ multiplex PCR. There are 70,000 to 100,000 clones in the sample; about four fifths occur only once, and 6% to 7.5% lies in the top ten. The source material was blood, sampled after dendritic cell vaccination. These receptors were obtained from a human donor with glioblastoma. CDR3s include the opening cysteine and the closing phenylalanine or tryptophan. A D gene is named only where the DNA matches it firmly. Rows may omit the clone size; those that give it use once, few, many or a size class.

d_call	clone_size	cdr3_length	v_call	j_call	cdr3_nt	cdr3_aa
TRBD2	NA	19	TRBV19	TRBJ2-2	TGTGCCAGTAGTTTGGCCCCCGGGGGGGGCGGACGGTTTACCGGGGAGCTGTTTTTT	CASSLAPGGGGRFTGELFF
NA	NA	12	TRBV29-1	TRBJ2-5	TGCAGCGGGGGGACAGCGGGAGAGACCCAGTACTTC	CSGGTAGETQYF
TRBD1	NA	14	TRBV2	TRBJ1-6	TGTGCCAGCAGTGGACAGGGCGGCAATTCACCCCTCCACTTT	CASSGQGGNSPLHF
TRBD1	NA	14	TRBV11-1	TRBJ1-4	TGTGCCAGCAGCCCTGGACAGGGGAATGAAAAACTGTTTTTT	CASSPGQGNEKLFF
TRBD1	NA	14	TRBV11-3	TRBJ2-5	TGTGCCAGCAGCCAGGGACAGGGGGGCGAGACCCAGTACTTC	CASSQGQGGETQYF
NA	NA	13	TRBV14	TRBJ1-2	TGTGCCAGCAGCCAACAGACTAACTATGGCTACACCTTC	CASSQQTNYGYTF
NA	NA	15	TRBV13	TRBJ1-2	TGTGCCAGCAGCTTAAGGGACACACAAATCTATGGCTACACCTTC	CASSLRDTQIYGYTF
NA	NA	13	TRBV7-8	TRBJ1-2	TGTGCCAGCAGCTTAGACAGCATCTATGGCTACACCTTC	CASSLDSIYGYTF
NA	NA	15	TRBV6-6	TRBJ1-6	TGTGCCAGCGGGGGGGATCTCTCCTATAATTCACCCCTCCACTTT	CASGGDLSYNSPLHF
NA	NA	12	TRBV29-1	TRBJ1-1	TGCAGCGTGGGCTTTTCTGACACTGAAGCTTTCTTT	CSVGFSDTEAFF
NA	NA	14	TRBV5-4	TRBJ1-3	TGTGCCAGCAGCTCGCCGGGAACTGGAAACACCATATATTTT	CASSSPGTGNTIYF
TRBD2	NA	15	TRBV19	TRBJ2-7	TGTGCCAGTAGTCCCAGCGGGGGGCCGAGATACGAGCAGTACTTC	CASSPSGGPRYEQYF
NA	NA	15	TRBV27	TRBJ1-1	TGTGCCAGCAGTTTAAGGGGGGGGGTGAACACTGAAGCTTTCTTT	CASSLRGGVNTEAFF
TRBD1	few	15	TRBV27	TRBJ1-6	TGTGCCAGCACTAGACAGGGGGCTGGGAATTCACCCCTCCACTTT	CASTRQGAGNSPLHF
NA	NA	18	TRBV4-2	TRBJ1-2	TGTGCCAGCAGCCAAGATTTGGCCGCGGGGGCCTCGATCTATGGCTACACCTTC	CASSQDLAAGASIYGYTF
NA	NA	13	TRBV5-4	TRBJ1-1	TGTGCCAGCAGCTTCTGGATGGAGACTGAAGCTTTCTTT	CASSFWMETEAFF
NA	NA	13	TRBV2	TRBJ2-5	TGTGCCAGCAGCCGGGGACATCAGGAGACCCAGTACTTC	CASSRGHQETQYF
NA	NA	12	TRBV19	TRBJ1-6	TGTGCCAGTAGTATTCGGGATTCACCCCTCCACTTT	CASSIRDSPLHF
TRBD1	once	16	TRBV4-2	TRBJ1-5	TGTGCCAGCAGCCAAGGTCAACAGGGGAGAAATCAGCCCCAGCATTTT	CASSQGQQGRNQPQHF
NA	NA	14	TRBV7-2	TRBJ2-1	TGTGCCAGCAGCTTAACCCCCGGTCACAATGAGCAGTTCTTC	CASSLTPGHNEQFF
TRBD1	NA	13	TRBV2	TRBJ2-5	TGTGCCAGCAGTGGGACAGGGTATGAGACCCAGTACTTC	CASSGTGYETQYF
NA	NA	13	TRBV5-1	TRBJ2-1	TGCGCCAGCAGCTTTGACAGCAACAATGAGCAGTTCTTC	CASSFDSNNEQFF
NA	NA	14	TRBV9	TRBJ2-3	TGTGCCAGCAGCGCTCCTTCGGGCACAGATACGCAGTATTTT	CASSAPSGTDTQYF
TRBD1	NA	14	TRBV7-9	TRBJ2-1	TGTGCCAGCAGCCCAGGACAGGGAGACAATGAGCAGTTCTTC	CASSPGQGDNEQFF